This T cell receptor (beta chain) is from a study of blood T cell repertoires in COVID-19. Overall study: Collection of acute and convalescent COVID-19 samples took place in the United States, Italy and Spain.

The germline gives CDR1 LNHDA, CDR2 SQIVND (reference sequence). Trimming left V 8 bases short and J 2 bases short, with 7 bases between. The CDR3 covers 12 residues. Libraries were prepared by immunoSEQ multiplex PCR; TCRdb keeps only in-frame clonotypes and omits some of them. There are 130,000 or so clones in the sample; just over 85% occur only once, and 1.5% to 1.7% lies in the top ten. This clonotype was obtained from a woman in her sixties or seventies with acute or convalescent COVID-19. The chain employs TRBV19 and TRBJ1-5; D is uncertain. The sample was peripheral blood. The CDR3 is CASGPGNQPQHF. The CDR3 DNA reads as TGTGCCAGTGGGCCGGGCAATCAGCCCCAGCATTTT.